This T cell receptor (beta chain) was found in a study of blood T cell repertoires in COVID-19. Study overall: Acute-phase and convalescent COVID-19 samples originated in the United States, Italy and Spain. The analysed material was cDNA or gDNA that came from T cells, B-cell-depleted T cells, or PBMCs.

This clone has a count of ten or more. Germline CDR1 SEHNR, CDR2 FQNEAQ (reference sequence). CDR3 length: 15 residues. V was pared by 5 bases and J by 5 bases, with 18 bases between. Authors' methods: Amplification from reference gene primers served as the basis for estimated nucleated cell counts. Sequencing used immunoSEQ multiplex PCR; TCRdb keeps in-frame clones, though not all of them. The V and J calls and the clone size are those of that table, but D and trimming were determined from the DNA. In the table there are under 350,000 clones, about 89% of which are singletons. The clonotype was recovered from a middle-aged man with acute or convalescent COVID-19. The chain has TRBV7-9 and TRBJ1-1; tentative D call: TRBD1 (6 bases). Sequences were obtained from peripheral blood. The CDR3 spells CASSPQGGSGTEAFF. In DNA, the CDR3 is TGTGCCAGCAGCCCCCAAGGGGGAAGTGGGACTGAAGCTTTCTTT.